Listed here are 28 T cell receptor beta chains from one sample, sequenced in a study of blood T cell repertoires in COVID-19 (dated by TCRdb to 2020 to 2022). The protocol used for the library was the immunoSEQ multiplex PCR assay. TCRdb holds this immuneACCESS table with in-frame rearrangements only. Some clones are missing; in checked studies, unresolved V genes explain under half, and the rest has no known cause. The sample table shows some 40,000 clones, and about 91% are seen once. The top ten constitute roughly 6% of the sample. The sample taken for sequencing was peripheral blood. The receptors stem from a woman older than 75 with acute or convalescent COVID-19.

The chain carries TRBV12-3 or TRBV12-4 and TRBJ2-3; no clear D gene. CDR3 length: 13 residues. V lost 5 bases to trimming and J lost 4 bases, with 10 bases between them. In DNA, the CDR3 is TGTGCCAGCAGTAAAAGACTCTCAGATACGCAGTATTTT. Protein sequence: CASSKRLSDTQYF.

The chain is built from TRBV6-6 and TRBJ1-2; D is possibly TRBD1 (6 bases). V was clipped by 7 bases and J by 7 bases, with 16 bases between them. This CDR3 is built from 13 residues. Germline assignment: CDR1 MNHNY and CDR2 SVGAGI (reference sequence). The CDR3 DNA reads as TGTGCCAGCAATCGACTACGACAGGTTGGCTACACCTTC. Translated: CASNRLRQVGYTF.

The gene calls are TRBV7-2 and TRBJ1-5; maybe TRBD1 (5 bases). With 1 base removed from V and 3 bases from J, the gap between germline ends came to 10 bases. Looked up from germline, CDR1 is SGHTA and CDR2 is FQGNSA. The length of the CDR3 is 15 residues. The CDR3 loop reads CASSLVGRVNQPQHF. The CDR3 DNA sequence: TGTGCCAGCAGCTTAGTAGGCAGGGTCAATCAGCCCCAGCATTTT.

CDR3 coding DNA: TGTGCCAGCACCCTGGGACAGGGGCTGAACACTGAAGCTTTCTTT. This gives the protein CASTLGQGLNTEAFF. The chain has TRBV6-5 and TRBJ1-1; 10 nucleotides align to TRBD1. Looked up from germline, CDR1 is MNHEY and CDR2 is SVGAGI. V lost 7 bases to trimming and J lost 0 bases; unmatched junction nucleotides: 5. CDR3 size: 15 residues.

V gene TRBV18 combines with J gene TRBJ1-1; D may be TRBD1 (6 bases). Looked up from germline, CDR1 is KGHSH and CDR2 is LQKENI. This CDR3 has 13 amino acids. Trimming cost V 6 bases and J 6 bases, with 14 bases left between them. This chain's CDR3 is CASSQQGQAEAFF. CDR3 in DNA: TGTGCCAGCTCGCAACAGGGTCAGGCTGAAGCTTTCTTT.

Here the CDR3 DNA reads TGTGCCAGCAGTGAAAACAGGGGGGGCACTGAAGCTTTCTTT. As protein: CASSENRGGTEAFF. The chain uses TRBV2 and TRBJ1-1; 8 nucleotides line up with TRBD1. V gave up 2 bases and J gave up 4 bases; unmatched junction bases: 3. CDR1 is SNHLY and CDR2 is FYNNEI in the germline V gene. The CDR3 runs 14 residues. Looking up the rest from reference TRBV2 and TRBJ1-1 gives the full variable domain: EPEVTQTPSHQVTQMGQEVILRCVPISNHLYFYWYRQILGQKVEFLVSFYNNEISEKSEIFDDQFSVERPDGSNFTLKIRSTKLEDSAMYFCASSENRGGTEAFFGQGTRLTVV.

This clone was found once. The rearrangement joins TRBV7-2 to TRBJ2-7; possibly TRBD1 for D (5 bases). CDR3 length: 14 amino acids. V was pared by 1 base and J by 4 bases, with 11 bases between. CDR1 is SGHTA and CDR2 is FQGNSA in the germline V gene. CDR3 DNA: TGTGCCAGCAGCTTAGAGCAGGGAACTTACGAGCAGTACTTC. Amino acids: CASSLEQGTYEQYF. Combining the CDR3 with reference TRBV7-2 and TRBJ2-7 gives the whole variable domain GAGVSQSPSNKVTEKGKDVELRCDPISGHTALYWYRQSLGQGLEFLIYFQGNSAPDKSGLPSDRFSAERTGGSVSTLTIQRTQQEDSAVYLCASSLEQGTYEQYFGPGTRLTVT.

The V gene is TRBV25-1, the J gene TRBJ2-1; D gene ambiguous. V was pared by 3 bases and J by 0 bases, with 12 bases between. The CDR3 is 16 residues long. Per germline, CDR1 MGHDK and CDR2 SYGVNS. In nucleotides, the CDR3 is TGTGCCAGCAGTGATGTAGTGCCGAGCTCCTACAATGAGCAGTTCTTC. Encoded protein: CASSDVVPSSYNEQFF.

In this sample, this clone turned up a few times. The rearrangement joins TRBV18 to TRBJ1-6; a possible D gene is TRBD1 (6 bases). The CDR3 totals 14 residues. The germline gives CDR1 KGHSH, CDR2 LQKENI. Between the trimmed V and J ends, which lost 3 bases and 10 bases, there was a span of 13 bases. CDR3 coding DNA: TGTGCCAGCTCACCCACGGACAGCAACTCACCCCTCCACTTT. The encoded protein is CASSPTDSNSPLHF.

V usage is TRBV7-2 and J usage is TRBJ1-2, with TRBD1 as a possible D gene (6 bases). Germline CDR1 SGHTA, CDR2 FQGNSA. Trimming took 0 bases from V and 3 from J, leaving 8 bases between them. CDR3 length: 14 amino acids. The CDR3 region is CASSLARGDYGYTF. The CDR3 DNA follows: TGTGCCAGCAGCTTAGCCAGGGGTGACTATGGCTACACCTTC.

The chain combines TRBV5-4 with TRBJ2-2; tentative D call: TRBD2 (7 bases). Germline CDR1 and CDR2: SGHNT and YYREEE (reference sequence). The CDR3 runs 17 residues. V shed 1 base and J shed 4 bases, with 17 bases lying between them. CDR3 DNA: TGTGCCAGCAGCTTGCAAGGGGGGGGCCGGTCCACCGGGGAGCTGTTTTTT. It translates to CASSLQGGGRSTGELFF.

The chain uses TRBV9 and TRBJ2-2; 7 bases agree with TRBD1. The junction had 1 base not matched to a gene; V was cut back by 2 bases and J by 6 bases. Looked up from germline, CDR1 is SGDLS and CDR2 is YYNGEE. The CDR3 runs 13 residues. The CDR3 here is CASSVQGAGELFF. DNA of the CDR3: TGTGCCAGCAGCGTCCAGGGGGCCGGGGAGCTGTTTTTT.

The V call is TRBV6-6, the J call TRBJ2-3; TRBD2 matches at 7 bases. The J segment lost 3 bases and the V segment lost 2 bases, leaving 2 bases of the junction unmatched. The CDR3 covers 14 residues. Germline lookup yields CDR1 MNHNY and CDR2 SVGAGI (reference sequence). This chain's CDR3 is CASSYGGGTDTQYF. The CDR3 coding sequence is TGTGCCAGCAGTTACGGGGGGGGGACAGATACGCAGTATTTT.

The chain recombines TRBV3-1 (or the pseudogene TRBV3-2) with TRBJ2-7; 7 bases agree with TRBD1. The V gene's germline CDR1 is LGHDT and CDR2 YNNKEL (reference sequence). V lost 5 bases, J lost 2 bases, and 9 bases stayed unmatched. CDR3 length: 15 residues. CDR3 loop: CASSSRDRFTYEQYF. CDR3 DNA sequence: TGTGCCAGCAGCTCCCGGGACAGATTCACCTACGAGCAGTACTTC.

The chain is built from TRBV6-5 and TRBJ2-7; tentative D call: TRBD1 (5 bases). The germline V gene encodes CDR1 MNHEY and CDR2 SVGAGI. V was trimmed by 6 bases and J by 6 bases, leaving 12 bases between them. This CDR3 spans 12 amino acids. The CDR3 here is CASSFRGAEQYF. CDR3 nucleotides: TGTGCCAGCAGCTTTAGGGGCGCCGAGCAGTACTTC.

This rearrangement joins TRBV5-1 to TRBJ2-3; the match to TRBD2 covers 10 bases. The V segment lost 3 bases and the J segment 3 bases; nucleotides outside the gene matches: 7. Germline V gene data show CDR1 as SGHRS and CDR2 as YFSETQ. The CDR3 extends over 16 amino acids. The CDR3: CASSSASGGRTDTQYF. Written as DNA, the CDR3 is TGCGCCAGCAGCTCCGCTAGCGGGGGTAGGACAGATACGCAGTATTTT.

The CDR3 nucleotides read TGCGCCAGCAGCTTGGCTCTGGACAGGGCAGTAGTCTACGAGCAGTACTTC. Translation gives CASSLALDRAVVYEQYF. This chain connects TRBV5-1 to TRBJ2-7, with 8 bases lining up with TRBD1. The CDR3 is 17 residues long. CDR1 is SGHRS, CDR2 YFSETQ, per germline. Trimming took 0 bases from V and 3 from J; bases not matched to a gene: 11.

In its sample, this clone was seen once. The CDR3 reads CASSPSGIVAFF. For the CDR3, the DNA is TGTGCCAGCAGCCCATCCGGGATCGTAGCTTTCTTT. The gene calls are TRBV3-1 (or the pseudogene TRBV3-2) and TRBJ1-1; D unclear. Germline-derived CDR1 and CDR2 are LGHDT and YNNKEL (reference sequence). This CDR3 has 12 amino acids. V was pared by 4 bases and J by 10 bases, with 13 bases between.

CDR3 coding DNA: TGTGCCAGCTCACCACGTCGGGACTTCAATTCACCCCTCCACTTT. Its translation is CASSPRRDFNSPLHF. The V call is TRBV18, the J call TRBJ1-6; possible D gene TRBD1, 5 bases. Trimming took 1 base from V and 7 from J, leaving 11 bases between them. The CDR3 is 15 residues long. Per the germline V gene, CDR1 is KGHSH and CDR2 is LQKENI.

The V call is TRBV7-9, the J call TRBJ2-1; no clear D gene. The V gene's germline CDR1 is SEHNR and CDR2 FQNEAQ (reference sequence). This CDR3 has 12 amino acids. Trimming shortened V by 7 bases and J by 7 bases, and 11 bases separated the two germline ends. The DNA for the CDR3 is TGTGCCAGCACCAAGGGCGTGAATGAGCAGTTCTTC. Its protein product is CASTKGVNEQFF.

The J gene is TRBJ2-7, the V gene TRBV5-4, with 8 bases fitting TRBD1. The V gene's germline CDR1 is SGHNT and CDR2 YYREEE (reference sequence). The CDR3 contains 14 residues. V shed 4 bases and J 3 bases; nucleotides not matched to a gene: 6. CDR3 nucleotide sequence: TGTGCCAGCAGCCCCGGACAGGGCTACTACGAGCAGTACTTC. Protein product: CASSPGQGYYEQYF.

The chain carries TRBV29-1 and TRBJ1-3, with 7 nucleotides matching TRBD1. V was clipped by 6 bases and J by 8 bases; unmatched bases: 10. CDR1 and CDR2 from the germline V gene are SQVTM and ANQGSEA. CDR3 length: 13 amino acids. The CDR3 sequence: CSVEKHRGDTIYF. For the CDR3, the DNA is TGCAGCGTGGAAAAGCACAGGGGCGACACCATATATTTT.

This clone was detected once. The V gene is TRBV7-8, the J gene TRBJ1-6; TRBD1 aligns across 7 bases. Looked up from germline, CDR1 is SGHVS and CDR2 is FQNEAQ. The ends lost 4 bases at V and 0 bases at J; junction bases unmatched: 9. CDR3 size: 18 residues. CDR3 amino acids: CASSSILTGSSYNSPLHF. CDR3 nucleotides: TGTGCCAGCAGCTCCATATTGACAGGGAGCTCCTATAATTCACCCCTCCACTTT.

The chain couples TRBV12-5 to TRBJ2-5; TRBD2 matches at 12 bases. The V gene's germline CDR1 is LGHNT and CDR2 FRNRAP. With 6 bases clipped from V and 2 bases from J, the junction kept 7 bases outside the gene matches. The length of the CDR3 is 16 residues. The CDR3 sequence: CASGRTSGGRQETQYF. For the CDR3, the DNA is TGTGCTAGTGGCAGAACTAGCGGGGGGCGTCAAGAGACCCAGTACTTC.

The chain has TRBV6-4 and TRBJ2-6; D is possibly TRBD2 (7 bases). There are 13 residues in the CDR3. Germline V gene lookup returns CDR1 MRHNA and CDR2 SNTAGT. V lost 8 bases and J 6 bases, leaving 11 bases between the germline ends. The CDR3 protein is CASRGGLANVLTF. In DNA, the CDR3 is TGTGCCAGCCGCGGGGGCCTGGCCAACGTCCTGACTTTC.

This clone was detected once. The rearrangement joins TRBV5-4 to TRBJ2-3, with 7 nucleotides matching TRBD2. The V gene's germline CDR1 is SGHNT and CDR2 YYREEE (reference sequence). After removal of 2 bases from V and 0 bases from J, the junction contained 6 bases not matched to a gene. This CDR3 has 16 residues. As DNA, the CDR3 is TGTGCCAGCAGCTTATCCCCTAGCGGAAGCACAGATACGCAGTATTTT. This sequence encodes CASSLSPSGSTDTQYF.

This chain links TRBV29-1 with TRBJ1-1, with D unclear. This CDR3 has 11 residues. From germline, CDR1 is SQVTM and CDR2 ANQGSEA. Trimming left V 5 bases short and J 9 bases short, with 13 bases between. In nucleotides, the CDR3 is TGCAGCGTTTATTCATTACAGAAAGCTTTCTTT. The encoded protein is CSVYSLQKAFF.

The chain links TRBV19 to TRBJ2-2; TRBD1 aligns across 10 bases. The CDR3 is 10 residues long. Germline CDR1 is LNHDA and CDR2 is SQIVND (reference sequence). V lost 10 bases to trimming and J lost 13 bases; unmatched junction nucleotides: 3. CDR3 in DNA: TGTGCCACCCGGGACAGGGGGCTGTTTTTT. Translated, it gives CATRDRGLFF. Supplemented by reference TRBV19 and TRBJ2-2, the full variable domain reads DGGITQSPKYLFRKEGQNVTLSCEQNLNHDAMYWYRQDPGQGLRLIYYSQIVNDFQKGDIAEGYSVSREKKESFPLTVTSAQKNPTAFYLCATRDRGLFFGEGSRLTVL.